The 16 T cell receptor beta chains below all came from one sample that was sequenced in a study of blood T cell repertoires in COVID-19. This table comes from immunoSEQ multiplex PCR, and its TCRdb copy is limited to in-frame clones, with some not included. The repertoire holds approximately 20,000 clones, with 70% to 90% as singletons. The sequenced material came from peripheral blood. The receptor source for this set is a man at least 80 years old with acute or convalescent COVID-19.

In nucleotides, the CDR3 is TGTGCCAGCAGTGAACTCGGGGGGGATAATGAAAAACTGTTTTTT. It is translated as CASSELGGDNEKLFF. The chain employs TRBV6-1 and TRBJ1-4; TRBD1 is a possible D gene (5 bases). There are 15 residues in the CDR3. Trimming took off 2 bases at V and 4 bases at J, with 11 bases between the two ends. Germline V CDR1 and CDR2: MNHNS, SASEGT.

This sequence joins TRBV7-9 and TRBJ2-3, with a weak D call TRBD2 (5 bases). V lost 2 bases, J lost 6 bases, and 6 bases lay in between. CDR1 and CDR2 (germline): SEHNR, FQNEAQ (reference sequence). The CDR3 has 12 residues. CDR3 region: CASSLSGDTQYF. The CDR3 DNA reads as TGTGCCAGCAGCTTATCGGGGGATACGCAGTATTTT.

The rearrangement joins TRBV7-9 to TRBJ1-2; D is uncertain. Per germline, CDR1 SEHNR and CDR2 FQNEAQ (reference sequence). This CDR3 contains 12 residues. V lost 3 bases and J lost 5, with 7 bases in between. The CDR3: CASSFREYGYTF. CDR3 nucleotides: TGTGCCAGCAGCTTCCGGGAGTATGGCTACACCTTC.

The chain combines TRBV19 with TRBJ1-5, with TRBD1 as a possible D gene (5 bases). Germline V gene lookup returns CDR1 LNHDA and CDR2 SQIVND (reference sequence). CDR3 length: 15 residues. Trimming removed 2 bases at V and 4 bases at J, with 12 bases between. CDR3 sequence reads: CASSISEGENQPQHF. The CDR3 coding sequence is TGTGCCAGTAGTATAAGCGAAGGGGAAAATCAGCCCCAGCATTTT.

The rearrangement joins TRBV7-3 to TRBJ2-5; no clear D gene. Trimming removed 4 bases from V and 2 bases from J, with 8 bases in between. Germline V lookup: CDR1 SGHTA, CDR2 FQGTGA. The CDR3 is 13 residues long. The CDR3 sequence: CASSWQVQETQYF. CDR3 sequence (DNA): TGTGCCAGCAGCTGGCAGGTTCAAGAGACCCAGTACTTC.

This chain joins TRBV6-5 and TRBJ1-5, with 7 bases aligning to TRBD1. The CDR3 has 15 amino acids. V lost 6 bases, J lost 4 bases, and 9 bases stayed unmatched. Germline CDR1 is MNHEY and CDR2 is SVGAGI. The CDR3 nucleotides are TGTGCCAGCAGAATCGACAGGGATGGGAATCAGCCCCAGCATTTT. This gives the protein CASRIDRDGNQPQHF.

This clone showed up just a few times. The rearrangement uses TRBV3-1 (or the pseudogene TRBV3-2) and TRBJ2-7; D remains unclear. CDR3 size: 11 residues. CDR1 is LGHDT, CDR2 YNNKEL, per germline (reference sequence). Trimming pared 5 bases from V and 5 bases from J, leaving 7 bases between. The CDR3 DNA follows: TGTGCCAGCAGCGCGGTGAACGAGCAGTACTTC. As protein: CASSAVNEQYF.

In its sample, this clone was seen once. The chain carries TRBV28 and TRBJ1-1, with 9 bases aligning to TRBD1. Germline trimming cut 10 bases from V and 1 base from J; bases unmatched to any gene: 10. This CDR3 comprises 15 residues. Germline V gives CDR1 MDHEN, CDR2 SYDVKM. The CDR3 here is CAISDNRGRNTEAFF. Written as DNA, the CDR3 is TGTGCCATTTCGGACAACAGGGGGCGGAACACTGAAGCTTTCTTT. The full variable domain, in which reference TRBV28 and TRBJ1-1 provide the parts outside the CDR3, is DVKVTQSSRYLVKRTGEKVFLECVQDMDHENMFWYRQDPGLGLRLIYFSYDVKMKEKGDIPEGYSVSREKKERFSLILESASTNQTSMYLCAISDNRGRNTEAFFGQGTRLTVV.

The rearrangement uses TRBV5-6 and TRBJ1-1, with unresolved D. In germline, CDR1 is SGHDT, CDR2 YYEEEE. V gave up 5 bases and J gave up 4 bases, with 18 bases separating them. The CDR3 spans 15 residues. CDR3 sequence reads: CASSFVTLSITEAFF. Here the CDR3 DNA reads TGTGCCAGCAGTTTCGTTACTCTGAGCATCACTGAAGCTTTCTTT.

The V and J genes are TRBV6-2 or TRBV6-3 and TRBJ2-2; possibly TRBD1 for D (6 bases). Germline V gene sequence: CDR1 MNHEY, CDR2 SVGEGT. CDR3 length equals 15 residues. The V and J ends lost 5 bases and 1 base respectively, with 11 bases between them. The CDR3 protein is CASSRTVVNTGELFF. The CDR3 nucleotides are TGTGCCAGCAGTCGGACAGTTGTGAACACCGGGGAGCTGTTTTTT.

This chain uses TRBV7-9 with TRBJ2-6; 7 bases match TRBD1. Germline-derived CDR1 and CDR2 are SEHNR and FQNEAQ (reference sequence). Losses at the gene ends were 4 bases for V and 3 bases for J; bases not matched to a gene: 12. CDR3 size: 18 residues. The CDR3 spells CASSYLTGPLYGANVLTF. In DNA, the CDR3 is TGTGCCAGCAGCTACTTGACAGGGCCCTTGTATGGGGCCAACGTCCTGACTTTC. The variable domain in full, completed from reference TRBV7-9 and TRBJ2-6, reads DTGVSQNPRHKITKRGQNVTFRCDPISEHNRLYWYRQTLGQGPEFLTYFQNEAQLEKSRLLSDRFSAERPKGSFSTLEIQRTEQGDSAMYLCASSYLTGPLYGANVLTFGAGSRLTVL.

This sequence joins TRBV6-4 and TRBJ1-6; the match to TRBD1 covers 8 bases. The germline V gene encodes CDR1 MRHNA and CDR2 SNTAGT. The CDR3 is 15 amino acids. V was clipped by 10 bases and J by 7 bases; unmatched bases: 12. The CDR3 region has the DNA TGTGCCAACGGAGACCGGGACAGGCGCAATTCACCCCTCCACTTT. As protein: CANGDRDRRNSPLHF.

The chain employs TRBV5-4 and TRBJ2-7, with 10 bases lining up with TRBD1. The CDR3 length is 15 residues. Germline assignment: CDR1 SGHNT and CDR2 YYREEE (reference sequence). J gave up 2 bases and V 2 bases, and 4 bases lay outside the gene matches. CDR3 sequence reads: CASSFRDRGTYEQYF. In nucleotides, the CDR3 is TGTGCCAGCAGCTTCCGGGACAGGGGAACCTACGAGCAGTACTTC.

The CDR3 protein is CASSLATGAKSYEQYF. DNA of the CDR3: TGTGCCAGCAGCTTAGCCACAGGGGCCAAGTCCTACGAGCAGTACTTC. The J gene is TRBJ2-7, the V gene TRBV7-9; 7 bases align to TRBD1. CDR1 is SEHNR and CDR2 is FQNEAQ in the germline V gene (reference sequence). The V and J ends lost 0 bases and 1 base, in that order; junction bases with no gene match: 6. This CDR3 comprises 16 residues. The full variable domain, completed using reference TRBV7-9 and TRBJ2-7, is DTGVSQNPRHKITKRGQNVTFRCDPISEHNRLYWYRQTLGQGPEFLTYFQNEAQLEKSRLLSDRFSAERPKGSFSTLEIQRTEQGDSAMYLCASSLATGAKSYEQYFGPGTRLTVT.

J is TRBJ1-4 and V is TRBV4-3, with a weak D call TRBD1 (5 bases). Germline V gene data show CDR1 as LGHNA and CDR2 as YSLEER. CDR3 size: 14 residues. The V end lost 4 bases, the J end lost 9 bases, and 15 bases lay between the germline ends. CDR3 residues: CASSPSNQGKKLFF. The CDR3 DNA sequence: TGCGCCAGCAGCCCTTCTAATCAGGGAAAAAAACTGTTTTTT.

The chain employs TRBV6-5 and TRBJ2-1, with 7 nucleotides matching TRBD2. CDR1 MNHEY and CDR2 SVGAGI come from the germline V gene. V lost 3 bases to trimming and J lost 0 bases; unmatched junction nucleotides: 2. CDR3 length: 15 amino acids. CDR3 nucleotide sequence: TGTGCCAGCAGTTATACTAGCGACTCCTACAATGAGCAGTTCTTC. Protein product: CASSYTSDSYNEQFF.